This T cell receptor beta chain derives from a study of blood T cell repertoires in COVID-19. Authors' methods: By means of reference gene primer amplification, nucleated cell counts were estimated. This table comes from immunoSEQ multiplex PCR, and its TCRdb copy is limited to in-frame clones, with some not included. V, J and clone size reflect that table, while D and trimming were determined from the DNA. The sample shows roughly 80,000 clones, over 75% of them seen only once. The CDR3 runs 14 residues. J was trimmed by 9 bases and V by 7 bases; bases with no gene match: 9. Germline-derived CDR1 and CDR2 are SNHLY and FYNNEI.

The TCR sequence derives from a human donor in a cohort sampled during active COVID-19. Sequencing input: peripheral blood. This chain links TRBV2 with TRBJ1-4; TRBD1 agrees at 9 bases. CDR3 nucleotides: TGTGCCAGCATTACCGGGACAGGGTCGAAAAAACTGTTTTTT. Amino acids: CASITGTGSKKLFF.